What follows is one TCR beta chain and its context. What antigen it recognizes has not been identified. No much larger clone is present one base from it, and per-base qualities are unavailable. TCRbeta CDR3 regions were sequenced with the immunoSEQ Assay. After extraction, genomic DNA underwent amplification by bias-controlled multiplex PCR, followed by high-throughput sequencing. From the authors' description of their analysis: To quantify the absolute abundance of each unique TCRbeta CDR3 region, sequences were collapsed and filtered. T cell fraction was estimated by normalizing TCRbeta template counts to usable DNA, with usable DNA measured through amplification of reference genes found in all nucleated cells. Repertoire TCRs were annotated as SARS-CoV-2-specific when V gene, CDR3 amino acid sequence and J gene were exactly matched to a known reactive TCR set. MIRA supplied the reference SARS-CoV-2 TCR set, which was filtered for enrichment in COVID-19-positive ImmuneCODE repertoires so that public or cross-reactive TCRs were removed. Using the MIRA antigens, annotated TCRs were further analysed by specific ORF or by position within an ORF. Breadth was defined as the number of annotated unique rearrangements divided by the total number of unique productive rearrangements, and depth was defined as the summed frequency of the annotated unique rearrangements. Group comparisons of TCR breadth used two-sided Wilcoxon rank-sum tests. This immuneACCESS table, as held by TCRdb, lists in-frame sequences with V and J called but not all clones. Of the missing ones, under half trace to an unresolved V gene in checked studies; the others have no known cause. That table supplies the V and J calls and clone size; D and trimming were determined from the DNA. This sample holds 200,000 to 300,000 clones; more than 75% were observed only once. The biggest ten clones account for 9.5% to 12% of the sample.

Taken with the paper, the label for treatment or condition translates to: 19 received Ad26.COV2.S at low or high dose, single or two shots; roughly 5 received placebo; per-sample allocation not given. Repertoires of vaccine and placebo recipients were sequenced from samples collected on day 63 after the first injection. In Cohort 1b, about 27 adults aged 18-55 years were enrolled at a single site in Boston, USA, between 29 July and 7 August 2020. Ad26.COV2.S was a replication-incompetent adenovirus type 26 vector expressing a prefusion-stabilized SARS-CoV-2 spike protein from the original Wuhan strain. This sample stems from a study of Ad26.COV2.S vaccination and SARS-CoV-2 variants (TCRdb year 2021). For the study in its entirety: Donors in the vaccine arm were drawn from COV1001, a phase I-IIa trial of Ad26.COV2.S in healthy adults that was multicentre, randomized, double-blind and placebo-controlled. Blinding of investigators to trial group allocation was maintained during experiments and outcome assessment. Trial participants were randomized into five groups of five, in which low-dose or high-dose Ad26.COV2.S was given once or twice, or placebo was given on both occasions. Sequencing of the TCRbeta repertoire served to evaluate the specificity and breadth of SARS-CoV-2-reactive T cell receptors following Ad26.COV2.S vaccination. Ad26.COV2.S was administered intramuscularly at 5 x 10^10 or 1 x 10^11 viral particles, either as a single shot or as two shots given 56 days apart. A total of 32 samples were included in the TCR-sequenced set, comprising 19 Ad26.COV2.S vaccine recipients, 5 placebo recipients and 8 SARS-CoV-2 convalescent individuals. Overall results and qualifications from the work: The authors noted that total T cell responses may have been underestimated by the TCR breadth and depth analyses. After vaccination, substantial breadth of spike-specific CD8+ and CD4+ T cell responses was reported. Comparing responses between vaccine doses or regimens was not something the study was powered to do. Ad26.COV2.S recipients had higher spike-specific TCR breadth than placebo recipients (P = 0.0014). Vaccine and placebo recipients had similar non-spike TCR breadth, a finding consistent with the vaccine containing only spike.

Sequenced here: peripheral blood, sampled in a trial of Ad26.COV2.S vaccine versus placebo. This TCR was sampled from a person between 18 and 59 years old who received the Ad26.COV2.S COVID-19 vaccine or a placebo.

The CDR3 has the sequence CASSTTGFRTEAFF. The nucleotide sequence reads as follows: TGTGCCAGTAGTACGACAGGGTTTCGCACTGAAGCTTTCTTT. The sequence is built from TRBV19 and TRBJ1-1; a stretch of 7 junction bases matches TRBD1. V and J are trimmed by 4 bases and 4 bases, and the gene matches miss 6 bases of the junction. The CDR3 has 14 amino acids, counting the end cysteine and phenylalanine. The read is trimmed to its CDR3 DNA, 42 bases read in frame from base 1. The CDR1 and CDR2 encoded by the germline V gene (reference sequence) are LNHDA and SQIVND.